Listed below are T cell receptor beta chains from one sample, sequenced in a study of follicular helper T cells after annual influenza vaccination. Using immunoSEQ multiplex PCR, the repertoire was profiled, and TCRdb retains in-frame clones only, with some absent. Among about 9,900 clones listed, about 80% were seen once. The sequencing used CXCR5- memory CD4+ T cells sorted from blood, collected 7 days after influenza vaccination. The receptors stem from an adult who received the influenza vaccine. Each CDR3 is given with its conserved first and last residue. D genes are given only for firm matches. Expanded clones get a size class; other rows say once, few or many, or leave the size out.

TRBV7-3	TRBJ2-1	14	.	.	CASSLSRDYNEQFF	TGTGCCAGCAGCCTCTCGAGGGACTACAATGAGCAGTTCTTC
TRBV5-1	TRBJ2-1	16	TRBD1	.	CASSRSGGETYNEQFF	TGCGCCAGCAGCAGATCAGGGGGAGAAACCTACAATGAGCAGTTCTTC
TRBV18	TRBJ2-7	13	.	few	CASSPRPGDEQYF	TGTGCCAGCTCACCCCGACCGGGCGACGAGCAGTACTTC
TRBV28	TRBJ1-4	15	.	.	CASSPQVNWSGKLFF	TGTGCCAGCAGTCCACAGGTTAATTGGAGCGGAAAACTGTTTTTT
TRBV6-6	TRBJ2-5	14	TRBD1	.	CASSSGQGGETQYF	TGTGCCAGCAGTTCCGGACAGGGAGGAGAGACCCAGTACTTC
TRBV2	TRBJ2-3	11	.	.	CASREEDTQYF	TGTGCCAGCAGGGAGGAGGATACGCAGTATTTT
TRBV19	TRBJ1-5	15	TRBD1	.	CASMTTGGSRQPPHF	TGTGCCAGTATGACTACAGGGGGATCGAGGCAGCCCCCTCATTTT
TRBV4-2	TRBJ2-1	17	.	once	CASSPGAGHSSYNEQFF	TGTGCCAGCAGCCCCGGGGCAGGGCATAGCTCCTACAATGAGCAGTTCTTC
TRBV5-4	TRBJ1-5	15	TRBD1	.	CASSRGGQGNQPQHF	TGTGCCAGCAGCCGCGGGGGACAGGGCAATCAGCCCCAGCATTTT
TRBV30	TRBJ2-6	12	.	.	CAWSVDWNVLTF	TGTGCCTGGAGTGTAGATTGGAACGTCCTGACTTTC
TRBV28	TRBJ1-5	15	.	few	CASRDQGNSNQPQHF	TGTGCCAGCAGGGACCAAGGTAATAGCAATCAGCCCCAGCATTTT
TRBV10-3	TRBJ2-3	15	TRBD1	few	CAISAPLPQGDTQYF	TGTGCCATCAGTGCCCCACTCCCACAGGGGGATACGCAGTATTTT
TRBV19	TRBJ1-1	14	.	.	CAAQDGQVNTEAFF	TGTGCCGCTCAAGATGGGCAGGTGAACACTGAAGCTTTCTTT
TRBV20-1	TRBJ1-1	11	.	.	CSARLGIEAFF	TGCAGTGCTAGATTGGGGATCGAAGCTTTCTTT
TRBV6-6	TRBJ1-5	13	.	.	CASSYRFNQPQHF	TGTGCCAGCAGTTACAGGTTCAATCAGCCCCAGCATTTT
TRBV4-2	TRBJ2-7	13	TRBD2	.	CASSPSSGYEQYF	TGTGCCAGCAGCCCTTCTAGCGGCTACGAGCAGTACTTC
TRBV28	TRBJ1-3	14	.	once	CASSLDYSGNTIYF	TGTGCCAGCAGCCTTGATTACTCTGGAAACACCATATATTTT
TRBV2	TRBJ2-7	14	TRBD1	.	CARKPVTGGHEQYF	TGTGCCAGAAAACCTGTGACAGGGGGCCACGAGCAGTACTTC
TRBV6-4	TRBJ2-7	13	TRBD1	.	CAPRRGQSYEQYF	TGTGCCCCCAGAAGGGGGCAGAGTTACGAGCAGTACTTC
TRBV18	TRBJ2-5	14	TRBD1	.	CASSPDRASGTQYF	TGTGCCAGCTCACCCGACAGGGCGTCCGGGACCCAGTACTTC
TRBV6-5	TRBJ2-2	13	TRBD2	.	CASSREEGRELFF	TGTGCCAGCAGTCGGGAGGAAGGCAGGGAGCTGTTTTTT
TRBV7-9	TRBJ2-3	14	.	.	CASSLVAGADTQYF	TGTGCCAGCAGCTTAGTGGCAGGGGCAGATACGCAGTATTTT
TRBV12-5	TRBJ2-1	16	TRBD2	.	CASGARLAGPASEQFF	TGTGCTAGTGGTGCCCGACTAGCGGGCCCGGCCAGTGAGCAGTTCTTC
TRBV10-3	TRBJ1-5	14	.	.	CAISDRASNQPQHF	TGTGCCATCAGTGACAGGGCTAGCAATCAGCCCCAGCATTTT
TRBV7-8	TRBJ2-7	13	TRBD1	large	CASSRGTGYEQYF	TGTGCCAGCAGCCGGGGGACAGGCTACGAGCAGTACTTC
TRBV18	TRBJ1-5	14	.	.	CASSRGNSNQPQHF	TGTGCCAGCTCACGAGGGAATAGCAATCAGCCCCAGCATTTT
TRBV6-5	TRBJ1-5	14	.	once	CASSYSAGGQPQHF	TGTGCCAGCAGTTACTCTGCCGGGGGGCAGCCCCAGCATTTT
TRBV7-9	TRBJ2-7	14	TRBD1	few	CASSPTGVRDEQYF	TGTGCCAGCAGCCCGACAGGGGTCCGGGACGAGCAGTACTTC
TRBV28	TRBJ1-3	16	TRBD1	.	CASSSPFTGGGNTIYF	TGTGCCAGCAGCTCCCCCTTCACAGGGGGAGGAAACACCATATATTTT
TRBV7-9	TRBJ1-1	15	.	once	CASSLGRLMNTEAFF	TGTGCCAGCAGCCTAGGGCGACTGATGAACACTGAAGCTTTCTTT
TRBV28	TRBJ2-1	14	TRBD2	once	CASIRGGTYNEQFF	TGTGCCAGCATCCGGGGAGGGACCTACAATGAGCAGTTCTTC
TRBV2	TRBJ1-5	15	.	.	CASWVGTLSNQPQHF	TGTGCCAGCTGGGTCGGGACCCTTAGCAATCAGCCCCAGCATTTT
TRBV7-8	TRBJ1-6	14	.	.	CASSLSWGESPLHF	TGTGCCAGCAGCTTGAGTTGGGGGGAATCGCCCCTCCACTTT
TRBV7-7	TRBJ2-4	18	TRBD1	.	CASSFRDRVDGAKNIQYF	TGTGCCAGCAGCTTCCGGGACAGGGTCGATGGGGCCAAAAACATTCAGTACTTC
TRBV5-6	TRBJ2-7	15	.	.	CASRGRMNRDLEQYF	TGTGCCAGCAGGGGACGAATGAACAGGGATCTCGAGCAGTACTTC
TRBV7-8	TRBJ1-1	14	.	.	CASSLERANTEAFF	TGTGCCAGCAGCTTAGAAAGGGCCAACACTGAAGCTTTCTTT
TRBV6-1	TRBJ1-6	15	.	few	CASSELGAQNSPLHF	TGTGCCAGCAGTGAATTGGGGGCTCAGAATTCACCCCTCCACTTT
TRBV10-3	TRBJ1-3	13	.	.	CASREGAGNTIYF	TGTGCCAGCCGAGAAGGGGCTGGAAACACCATATATTTT
TRBV7-9	TRBJ2-3	16	.	.	CASSLEGGYTADTQYF	TGTGCCAGCAGCTTAGAGGGGGGGTATACGGCAGATACGCAGTATTTT
TRBV29-1	TRBJ1-1	15	TRBD1	.	CSVEEGRRGRTEAFF	TGCAGCGTTGAAGAAGGGCGCAGGGGGAGAACTGAAGCTTTCTTT
TRBV5-1	TRBJ2-7	14	TRBD1	.	CASSLEGAIYEQYF	TGCGCCAGCAGCTTGGAGGGGGCCATCTACGAGCAGTACTTC
TRBV19	TRBJ2-1	14	TRBD1	.	CASSIWTGDNEQFF	TGTGCCAGTAGTATATGGACAGGGGACAATGAGCAGTTCTTC
TRBV27	TRBJ1-1	15	.	.	CASSPRDPGNTEAFF	TGTGCCAGCAGTCCCCGGGACCCCGGGAACACTGAAGCTTTCTTT
TRBV19	TRBJ2-1	16	.	.	CASSLDSGFPYNEQFF	TGTGCCAGTAGTCTCGATAGCGGATTCCCTTACAATGAGCAGTTCTTC
TRBV18	TRBJ1-1	12	.	.	CASSPLQGEAFF	TGTGCCAGCTCACCACTACAGGGTGAAGCTTTCTTT
TRBV28	TRBJ1-2	15	.	few	CASSSPAEGYYGYTF	TGTGCCAGCAGTTCCCCGGCGGAGGGGTACTATGGCTACACCTTC
TRBV6-5	TRBJ1-2	13	.	.	CASSSNSDYGYTF	TGTGCCAGCAGTTCGAACAGCGACTATGGCTACACCTTC
TRBV21-1	TRBJ2-2	9	.	.	CATPAELFF	TGTGCCACCCCCGCAGAGCTGTTTTTT
TRBV11-2	TRBJ2-7	14	.	.	CASSPSRSGAEQYF	TGTGCCAGCAGCCCCAGCCGATCGGGGGCCGAGCAGTACTTC
TRBV2	TRBJ2-2	16	.	.	CASTASPQTGTGELFF	TGTGCCAGCACCGCCTCACCCCAAACCGGCACCGGGGAGCTGTTTTTT
TRBV2	TRBJ2-7	12	.	few	CASSWDSYEQYF	TGTGCCAGCAGCTGGGACTCCTACGAGCAGTACTTC
TRBV29-1	TRBJ1-1	12	.	.	CSVASGVSEAFF	TGCAGCGTTGCCTCGGGGGTCTCTGAAGCTTTCTTT
TRBV30	TRBJ1-1	13	TRBD1	few	CAGYRGLNTEAFF	TGTGCCGGATACAGGGGGCTGAACACTGAAGCTTTCTTT
TRBV19	TRBJ1-5	14	.	.	CASSNTISNQPQHF	TGTGCCAGTAGTAACACGATAAGCAATCAGCCCCAGCATTTT
TRBV30	TRBJ2-5	11	.	.	CAWSVQETQYF	TGTGCCTGGAGTGTACAAGAGACCCAGTACTTC